These 4 T cell receptor beta chains were sequenced from one sample in a study of T cell changes during pregnancy in multiple sclerosis. The protocol was immunoSEQ multiplex PCR, while the TCRdb copy is restricted to in-frame clones and leaves out a portion. The repertoire consists of roughly 40,000 clones, with more than 80% occurring once and the leading ten covering about 0.4%. The specimen was CD4+ T cells from peripheral blood mononuclear cells, collected in the third trimester of pregnancy. These receptors originate from a female donor with multiple sclerosis, enrolled in a pregnancy study.

The chain links TRBV7-2 to TRBJ1-2; 8 bases agree with TRBD1. This CDR3 contains 13 residues. Germline V gene sequence: CDR1 SGHTA, CDR2 FQGNSA. The junction had 7 bases not matched to a gene; V was cut back by 1 base and J by 12 bases. CDR3 sequence reads: CASSLGAGDRNTF. The DNA for the CDR3 is TGTGCCAGCAGCTTAGGCGCGGGGGACAGGAACACCTTC.

The chain carries TRBV6-1 and TRBJ1-1; the match to TRBD1 covers 9 bases. The CDR3 length is 15 residues. V lost 0 bases and J lost 11; bases outside the gene matches: 10. Germline V CDR1 and CDR2: MNHNS, SASEGT. CDR3 sequence (DNA): TGTGCCAGCAGTGAAGCCCCGGGACAGGGAAGGAGCGCTTTCTTT. As protein: CASSEAPGQGRSAFF.

V and J are TRBV6-1 and TRBJ2-3, with 8 positions matching TRBD2. The CDR3 is 17 residues long. The V gene end was trimmed by 1 base and the J gene end by 5 bases; junction bases not matched to a gene: 11. Germline-derived CDR1 and CDR2 are MNHNS and SASEGT. The CDR3 DNA sequence: TGTGCCAGCAGTGAAGAAGTTCGGGGGGGACCTTTAGATACGCAGTATTTT. This gives the protein CASSEEVRGGPLDTQYF.

This clone was found once. The J gene is TRBJ2-2, the V gene TRBV19, with no clear D. The CDR3 runs 14 residues. The germline gives CDR1 LNHDA, CDR2 SQIVND (reference sequence). Deletions cut 7 bases from V and 0 bases from J, with 9 bases between. CDR3 coding DNA: TGTGCCAGTACCCACGGTTCGAACACCGGGGAGCTGTTTTTT. Protein sequence: CASTHGSNTGELFF.